The 21 T cell receptor beta chains below were found in one sample sequenced in a study of cytomegalovirus exposure and HLA in healthy donors. The PCR ran on 60 Vbeta and 13 Jbeta primers. Here immunoSEQ multiplex PCR was the method, and the copy in TCRdb shows in-frame clones only, minus some. Among 250,000 to 350,000 clones listed, about 66% were seen once. The sample comprised PBMCs. These receptors originate from a female donor in good health and CMV-seronegative.

The chain uses TRBV27 and TRBJ2-3; D perhaps matches TRBD1 (6 bases). The CDR3 contains 15 residues. The germline V gene encodes CDR1 MNHEY and CDR2 SMNVEV (reference sequence). Between the trimmed V and J ends, which lost 2 bases and 0 bases, there was a span of 9 bases. CDR3 region: CASSLPGASTDTQYF. In nucleotides, the CDR3 is TGTGCCAGCAGTTTACCAGGGGCGAGCACAGATACGCAGTATTTT.

This clone showed up just once. The gene calls are TRBV25-1 and TRBJ1-2; 10 bases map to TRBD1. The germline gives CDR1 MGHDK, CDR2 SYGVNS. This CDR3 comprises 15 residues. V lost 5 bases, J lost 2 bases, and 5 bases stayed unmatched. CDR3 DNA sequence: TGTGCCAGCAGTATTGGACAGGGGGGAAACTATGGCTACACCTTC. Protein: CASSIGQGGNYGYTF.

This clone was counted between two and nine times. The genes are TRBV6-5 and TRBJ1-6; a weak D match, TRBD1 (6 bases). Germline CDR1 is MNHEY and CDR2 is SVGAGI. The germline V and J ends were trimmed by 4 bases and 5 bases, with 15 bases remaining between them. The CDR3 is made up of 16 amino acids. The CDR3 reads CASSFSWTDDNSPLHF. CDR3 DNA: TGTGCCAGCAGTTTCTCCTGGACAGACGATAATTCACCCCTCCACTTT.

V is TRBV10-3 and J is TRBJ2-5, with 7 bases aligning to TRBD1. From germline, CDR1 is ENHRY and CDR2 SYGVKD. Trimming took 10 bases from V and 4 from J; bases not matched to a gene: 6. CDR3 length: 12 amino acids. Here the CDR3 DNA reads TGTGCCACACAGGGGAGTGGAGAGACCCAGTACTTC. As protein: CATQGSGETQYF.

The rearrangement links TRBV2 to TRBJ2-5, with a weak D call TRBD2 (5 bases). Trimming took 4 bases from V and 5 from J, leaving 5 bases between them. Per the germline V gene, CDR1 is SNHLY and CDR2 is FYNNEI. The CDR3 spans 11 residues. The CDR3 DNA sequence: TGTGCCAGCAGTGCGGGGGAGACCCAGTACTTC. Amino acid sequence: CASSAGETQYF.

The DNA for the CDR3 is TGTGCCAGCAGCTTGGAGGGGGGACTAGCGGGAGTAGGGACCTACGAGCAGTACTTC. Translation: CASSLEGGLAGVGTYEQYF. The chain employs TRBV7-9 and TRBJ2-7, with 14 bases aligning to TRBD2. The CDR3 is 19 amino acids. The V gene end was trimmed by 3 bases and the J gene end by 2 bases; junction bases not matched to a gene: 12. Germline V CDR1 and CDR2: SEHNR, FQNEAQ (reference sequence).

DNA for the CDR3: TGTGCCAGCAGCTTAGCTGGGACTAGCGGGAGGCGGAGGGGGCAGTATTTT. Its protein product is CASSLAGTSGRRRGQYF. The chain joins TRBV11-2 to TRBJ2-3; TRBD2 matches at 15 bases. V lost 1 base to trimming and J lost 11 bases; unmatched junction nucleotides: 10. The germline V gene encodes CDR1 SGHAT and CDR2 FQNNGV. CDR3 length equals 17 residues.

This chain links TRBV29-1 with TRBJ1-2; D not resolved. Trimming took 3 bases from V and 4 from J, leaving 9 bases between them. Germline V gene lookup returns CDR1 SQVTM and CDR2 ANQGSEA. This CDR3 region has 12 residues. The CDR3 here is CSVDLGLYGYTF. CDR3 nucleotide sequence: TGCAGCGTTGACCTTGGACTCTATGGCTACACCTTC.

This clone was seen only a few times. The rearrangement uses TRBV19 and TRBJ1-5, with D possibly matching TRBD1 (6 bases). The CDR3 has 15 residues. Trimming removed 5 bases at V and 0 bases at J, with 11 bases between. Germline CDR1 and CDR2: LNHDA and SQIVND (reference sequence). The CDR3 here is CASSPPGDSNQPQHF. As DNA, the CDR3 is TGTGCCAGTAGTCCTCCAGGGGATAGCAATCAGCCCCAGCATTTT.

J is TRBJ2-7 and V is TRBV10-2; 7 bases match TRBD2. The CDR3 consists of 13 residues. Germline trimming cut 8 bases from V and 3 bases from J; bases unmatched to any gene: 7. Germline-derived CDR1 and CDR2 are WSHSY and SAAADI. CDR3 in amino acids: CASGRENLYEQYF. The CDR3 DNA reads TGCGCCAGCGGGAGGGAAAACCTCTACGAGCAGTACTTC.

The rearrangement links TRBV5-1 to TRBJ2-2; the match to TRBD1 covers 10 bases. J was trimmed by 5 bases and V by 3 bases; bases with no gene match: 7. The CDR3 contains 16 residues. Germline CDR1 SGHRS, CDR2 YFSETQ. CDR3 in amino acids: CASSSPGTGETGELFF. The CDR3, as DNA: TGCGCCAGCAGCTCACCCGGGACAGGGGAAACCGGGGAGCTGTTTTTT.

The genes are TRBV7-6 and TRBJ2-3, with 8 bases aligning to TRBD2. J was trimmed by 0 bases and V by 3 bases; bases with no gene match: 14. Germline CDR1 is SGHVS and CDR2 is FNYEAQ. This CDR3 is 19 amino acids long. CDR3 loop: CASSFKPGTSRPSTDTQYF. CDR3 nucleotides: TGTGCCAGCAGCTTCAAGCCCGGGACTAGTCGGCCTAGCACAGATACGCAGTATTTT.

The rearrangement joins TRBV2 to TRBJ2-3; 9 positions match TRBD2. Germline values: CDR1 SNHLY, CDR2 FYNNEI. V was clipped by 5 bases and J by 2 bases; unmatched bases: 5. The CDR3 runs to 15 residues. CDR3 sequence: CASSLAGATTDTQYF. CDR3 in DNA: TGTGCCAGCAGTTTAGCGGGAGCGACCACAGATACGCAGTATTTT.

The gene calls are TRBV4-2 and TRBJ1-4; D unresolved. Germline values: CDR1 LGHNA, CDR2 YNFKEQ. Between the trimmed V and J ends, which lost 0 bases and 5 bases, there was a span of 13 bases. The CDR3 is made up of 16 amino acids. The CDR3 region has the DNA TGTGCCAGCAGCCAAGACTTGGGCCAGAGAAATGAAAAACTGTTTTTT. Amino acids: CASSQDLGQRNEKLFF.

In nucleotides, the CDR3 is TGTGCCAGCAGTGACGGGACATCCGGAGGCACTGAAGCTTTCTTT. It specifies CASSDGTSGGTEAFF. The chain has TRBV6-1 and TRBJ1-1, with TRBD1 as a possible D gene (6 bases). Germline loops: CDR1 MNHNS, CDR2 SASEGT. V gave up 3 bases and J gave up 4 bases, with 15 bases separating them. The CDR3 sequence is 15 residues long.

The rearrangement joins TRBV18 to TRBJ2-6, with TRBD1 matching 12 bases. The CDR3 length is 18 residues. V gave up 1 base and J gave up 3 bases; unmatched junction bases: 4. Per germline, CDR1 KGHSH and CDR2 LQKENI. CDR3 in DNA: TGTGCCAGCTCACCACGGGGACAGGGGGCGATTGGGGCCAACGTCCTGACTTTC. It is translated as CASSPRGQGAIGANVLTF.

This chain uses TRBV7-9 with TRBJ2-7; D is perhaps TRBD1 (5 bases). Trimming pared 1 base from V and 6 bases from J, leaving 16 bases between. Germline CDR1 SEHNR, CDR2 FQNEAQ (reference sequence). This CDR3 has 15 residues. The CDR3 DNA reads as TGTGCCAGCAGCTTAGTAGGGGCCTCTTGGGGCGAGCAGTACTTC. It specifies CASSLVGASWGEQYF.

The chain combines TRBV2 with TRBJ2-7; D perhaps matches TRBD2 (6 bases). The CDR3 covers 12 residues. Looked up from germline, CDR1 is SNHLY and CDR2 is FYNNEI. With 8 bases removed from V and 2 bases from J, the gap between germline ends came to 10 bases. Written as DNA, the CDR3 is TGTGCCAGCGGGCGGGAAGCCTACGAGCAGTACTTC. Amino acid sequence: CASGREAYEQYF. The entire variable domain, with the rest obtained from reference TRBV2 and TRBJ2-7, is as follows: EPEVTQTPSHQVTQMGQEVILRCVPISNHLYFYWYRQILGQKVEFLVSFYNNEISEKSEIFDDQFSVERPDGSNFTLKIRSTKLEDSAMYFCASGREAYEQYFGPGTRLTVT.

The chain is built from TRBV28 and TRBJ2-7; D might be TRBD2 (6 bases). CDR1 and CDR2 from the germline V gene are MDHEN and SYDVKM. Trimming took off 4 bases at V and 4 bases at J, with 20 bases between the two ends. CDR3 length: 16 residues. In nucleotides, the CDR3 is TGTGCCAGCAGTTCCCTGATACTAGCTTTAACATACGAGCAGTACTTC. This translates into CASSSLILALTYEQYF.

The chain couples TRBV6-6 to TRBJ2-7, with D perhaps TRBD1 (6 bases). V lost 5 bases, J lost 0 bases, and 14 bases lay in between. CDR1 and CDR2 (germline): MNHNY, SVGAGI (reference sequence). The CDR3 covers 15 residues. This CDR3 is CASSTLTGSSYEQYF. In DNA form, the CDR3 reads TGTGCCAGCAGTACTTTGACAGGAAGCTCCTACGAGCAGTACTTC.

As regards this clone: Other DNA sequences from this sample encode an identical CDR3 as well. The rearrangement links TRBV5-4 to TRBJ2-2; the match to TRBD1 covers 7 bases. Germline trimming cut 5 bases from V and 2 bases from J; bases unmatched to any gene: 6. Germline assignment: CDR1 SGHNT and CDR2 YYREEE (reference sequence). This CDR3 contains 15 residues. The CDR3, as DNA: TGTGCCAGCAGGAGAGACAGGGTAAACACCGGGGAGCTGTTTTTT. It yields the protein CASRRDRVNTGELFF. Supplemented by reference TRBV5-4 and TRBJ2-2, the full variable domain reads ETGVTQSPTHLIKTRGQQVTLRCSSQSGHNTVSWYQQALGQGPQFIFQYYREEENGRGNFPPRFSGLQFPNYSSELNVNALELDDSALYLCASRRDRVNTGELFFGEGSRLTVL.